The 24 T cell receptor beta chains presented below share a single source sample, sequenced in a study of T cell changes during pregnancy in multiple sclerosis. Sequencing was performed with immunoSEQ multiplex PCR; in TCRdb, only in-frame clones are kept and a portion is missing. There are about 36,000 clones in the sample; 88% occur only once, and 0.5% to 0.65% lies in the top ten. The input for sequencing was CD4+ T cells from peripheral blood mononuclear cells, taken in the first trimester of pregnancy. These receptors all come from a female donor with multiple sclerosis, enrolled in a pregnancy study.

The chain recombines TRBV7-8 with TRBJ1-5; D uncertain. The V end was cut by 2 bases, the J end by 6 bases, with 11 bases between. The CDR3 sequence is 14 residues long. Germline-derived CDR1 and CDR2 are SGHVS and FQNEAQ. CDR3 DNA sequence: TGTGCCAGCAGCTTATGGAGGGCGGGTCAGCCCCAGCATTTT. Its translation: CASSLWRAGQPQHF.

The gene calls are TRBV18 and TRBJ2-3; 7 positions agree with TRBD2. Trimming removed 9 bases from V and 4 bases from J; junction bases left unmatched: 10. This CDR3 has 14 amino acids. Germline CDR1 KGHSH, CDR2 LQKENI. The CDR3 sequence: CASSKAGSSDTQYF. The CDR3 bases are TGTGCCAGTTCCAAAGCGGGGTCCTCAGATACGCAGTATTTT. Together with reference TRBV18 and TRBJ2-3, the CDR3 gives the full variable domain: NAGVMQNPRHLVRRRGQEARLRCSPMKGHSHVYWYRQLPEEGLKFMVYLQKENIIDESGMPKERFSAEFPKEGPSILRIQQVVRGDSAAYFCASSKAGSSDTQYFGPGTRLTVL.

V usage is TRBV15 and J usage is TRBJ1-2; tentatively, D is TRBD1 (5 bases). V was trimmed by 1 base and J by 5 bases, leaving 20 bases between them. Germline CDR1 reads LNHNV; CDR2 reads YYDKDF (reference sequence). CDR3 length: 17 residues. The CDR3 DNA is TGTGCCACCAGCAGAGTACCCTCCAGGACACTTGGTTATGGCTACACCTTC. This encodes CATSRVPSRTLGYGYTF.

This clone was seen only a few times. The CDR3 nucleotides read TGTGCCAGAAGCTTGGGGCAGGGGAACACTGAAGCTTTCTTT. Translation gives CARSLGQGNTEAFF. This chain connects TRBV5-3 to TRBJ1-1; D is perhaps TRBD1 (5 bases). TRBV5-3 is filed as an ORF, its function uncertain. V was trimmed by 0 bases and J by 1 base, leaving 7 bases between them. This CDR3 spans 14 amino acids.

This chain uses TRBV5-4 with TRBJ2-3; 9 bases align to TRBD2. CDR3 size: 16 residues. V dropped 4 bases and J dropped 4; count of bases not matched to a gene: 10. Looked up from germline, CDR1 is SGHNT and CDR2 is YYREEE (reference sequence). CDR3 sequence: CASSPPGRGGPDTQYF. The CDR3 DNA is TGTGCCAGCAGCCCTCCTGGGCGGGGGGGCCCAGATACGCAGTATTTT. The full variable domain, with the rest looked up from reference TRBV5-4 and TRBJ2-3, is ETGVTQSPTHLIKTRGQQVTLRCSSQSGHNTVSWYQQALGQGPQFIFQYYREEENGRGNFPPRFSGLQFPNYSSELNVNALELDDSALYLCASSPPGRGGPDTQYFGPGTRLTVL.

V is TRBV7-2 and J is TRBJ1-5; tentative D call: TRBD1 (5 bases). The germline CDR1 and CDR2 sequences are SGHTA and FQGNSA. The CDR3 runs 16 residues. V gave up 3 bases and J gave up 0 bases, with 12 bases separating them. The CDR3 sequence: CASSLYSGNSNQPQHF. The CDR3 DNA reads TGTGCCAGCAGCTTGTATTCAGGGAATAGCAATCAGCCCCAGCATTTT.

The gene calls are TRBV5-4 and TRBJ2-5; 11 positions agree with TRBD1. Trimming at V came to 4 bases and at J to 5 bases, leaving 7 bases not matched to a gene. This CDR3 is 15 amino acids long. CDR1 is SGHNT and CDR2 is YYREEE in the germline V gene (reference sequence). For the CDR3, the DNA is TGTGCCAGCAGCGCGGACAGGGGGCGACAGGAGACCCAGTACTTC. Translating it yields CASSADRGRQETQYF.

V and J are TRBV21-1 and TRBJ2-7; the listed D gene, TRBD2, was not tested against the DNA. TRBV21-1 is designated a pseudogene. The CDR3 consists of 16 residues. The CDR3, as DNA: TGTGCCAGCAGCAAGCGTTGCCCGAGGGCTTCCTACGAGCAGTACTTC. Translation: CASSKRCPRASYEQYF.

The gene calls are TRBV6-5 and TRBJ1-5, with 8 positions matching TRBD1. With V trimmed by 6 bases and J by 0 bases, 4 bases remained unmatched. The germline V gene has CDR1 MNHEY and CDR2 SVGAGI. This CDR3 comprises 15 residues. CDR3 in DNA: TGTGCCAGCAGAGACAGGGGTAATAGCAATCAGCCCCAGCATTTT. It yields the protein CASRDRGNSNQPQHF.

CDR3 region: CSVGWPAGGGTGELFF. The CDR3 coding sequence is TGCAGCGTTGGGTGGCCAGCGGGAGGTGGGACCGGGGAGCTGTTTTTT. V is TRBV29-1 and J is TRBJ2-2, with TRBD2 matching 9 bases. CDR1 is SQVTM, CDR2 ANQGSEA, per germline. CDR3 length: 16 amino acids. V shed 4 bases, J shed 5 bases, and the junction held 11 bases outside the gene matches.

This chain joins TRBV6-5 and TRBJ1-5; 7 nucleotides agree with TRBD1. Germline V gives CDR1 MNHEY, CDR2 SVGAGI. There are 16 residues in the CDR3. J lost 3 bases, V lost 4 bases, and 9 bases had no gene match. CDR3 DNA sequence: TGTGCCAGCAGTTTCCCCCTGGGACAGTTCAATCAGCCCCAGCATTTT. As protein: CASSFPLGQFNQPQHF.

The CDR3 DNA reads TGTGCCAGCAACAGACTAGCGGGGGGTCTAGATACGCAGTATTTT. This gives the protein CASNRLAGGLDTQYF. V and J are TRBV6-5 and TRBJ2-3, with 13 bases that match TRBD2. Germline V gene lookup returns CDR1 MNHEY and CDR2 SVGAGI. This CDR3 has 15 residues. Trimming removed 7 bases from V and 5 bases from J; junction bases left unmatched: 6.

J is TRBJ2-7 and V is TRBV5-4, with TRBD1 matching 10 bases. Germline-derived CDR1 and CDR2 are SGHNT and YYREEE (reference sequence). V was pared by 4 bases and J by 5 bases, with 9 bases of the junction left unmatched. This CDR3 is built from 15 residues. CDR3 loop: CASSNDRGQGHEQYF. DNA for the CDR3: TGTGCCAGCAGCAATGACAGGGGGCAAGGTCACGAGCAGTACTTC.

CDR3 sequence reads: CASSLLDRDEQYF. As DNA, the CDR3 is TGTGCCAGCAGTTTGTTGGACAGGGACGAGCAGTACTTC. The chain recombines TRBV27 with TRBJ2-7, with TRBD1 matching 8 bases. V trimming: 3 bases; J trimming: 5 bases; junction bases outside the gene matches: 3. The CDR3 totals 13 residues. Looked up from germline, CDR1 is MNHEY and CDR2 is SMNVEV (reference sequence).

The CDR3 here is CAITDRGMSSGYYNEQFF. The CDR3 nucleotides are TGTGCCATCACCGACCGGGGAATGAGTAGCGGGTACTACAATGAGCAGTTCTTC. The chain is built from TRBV10-3 and TRBJ2-1; 7 positions agree with TRBD2. Per germline, CDR1 ENHRY and CDR2 SYGVKD. This CDR3 is 18 amino acids long. The ends lost 7 bases at V and 3 bases at J; junction bases unmatched: 18.

This sequence joins TRBV23-1 and TRBJ2-2, with TRBD1 identical over 11 bases. TRBV23-1 qualifies as an ORF whose function is uncertain. The CDR3 is 17 residues long. Trimming took 0 bases from V and 5 from J; bases not matched to a gene: 5. CDR3 sequence reads: CASSQSGQGEETGELFF. The CDR3 region has the DNA TGCGCCAGCAGTCAATCGGGACAGGGGGAAGAAACCGGGGAGCTGTTTTTT.

The rearrangement joins TRBV28 to TRBJ2-1; the match to TRBD1 covers 10 bases. Germline assignment: CDR1 MDHEN and CDR2 SYDVKM. J was trimmed by 5 bases and V by 4 bases; bases with no gene match: 11. The CDR3 sequence is 17 residues long. CDR3 sequence (DNA): TGTGCCAGCAGTTACGTTAGGTGGGGGACAGGGGACAATGAGCAGTTCTTC. It encodes CASSYVRWGTGDNEQFF. Full variable domain (missing parts from reference TRBV28 and TRBJ2-1): DVKVTQSSRYLVKRTGEKVFLECVQDMDHENMFWYRQDPGLGLRLIYFSYDVKMKEKGDIPEGYSVSREKKERFSLILESASTNQTSMYLCASSYVRWGTGDNEQFFGPGTRLTVL.

J is TRBJ1-3 and V is TRBV2, with D unclear. Germline V gives CDR1 SNHLY, CDR2 FYNNEI. The CDR3 runs to 15 residues. V lost 2 bases and J lost 0, with 8 bases in between. The CDR3 nucleotides are TGTGCCAGCAGTGAATTGTTGTACTCTGGAAACACCATATATTTT. Translated, it gives CASSELLYSGNTIYF.

The chain has TRBV4-1 and TRBJ1-4; D might be TRBD1 (5 bases). CDR3 length: 15 residues. Per the germline V gene, CDR1 is MGHRA and CDR2 is YSYEKL. Trimming removed 5 bases at V and 7 bases at J, with 17 bases between. CDR3 bases: TGCGCCAGCAGCTTCAGTCGCCTGGGGGGTGAAAAACTGTTTTTT. Translated, it gives CASSFSRLGGEKLFF.

The chain joins TRBV6-5 to TRBJ2-2; 8 nucleotides align to TRBD1. CDR1 and CDR2 (germline): MNHEY, SVGAGI. Unmatched junction bases numbered 3, after V lost 2 bases and J lost 4 bases. The CDR3 has 15 residues. The CDR3 region has the DNA TGTGCCAGCAGTTACGACAGGGGTCGCACCGGGGAGCTGTTTTTT. This translates into CASSYDRGRTGELFF.

This chain connects TRBV12-5 to TRBJ1-2; D might be TRBD1 (6 bases). CDR1 is LGHNT, CDR2 FRNRAP, per germline. V gave up 2 bases and J gave up 7 bases, with 26 bases separating them. The CDR3 covers 18 residues. CDR3 residues: CASGLKIRGQPDLFGYTF. CDR3 DNA: TGTGCTAGTGGTTTGAAAATCAGGGGACAACCGGACCTTTTTGGCTACACCTTC.

V gene TRBV6-6 combines with J gene TRBJ2-5; the D is unclear. The CDR3 length is 14 residues. Germline loops: CDR1 MNHNY, CDR2 SVGAGI (reference sequence). The germline V and J ends were trimmed by 2 bases and 5 bases, with 12 bases remaining between them. The CDR3 region is CASSYVSLRETQYF. The CDR3 DNA is TGTGCCAGCAGTTACGTCAGTTTGAGGGAGACCCAGTACTTC.

This clone was observed once. The chain combines TRBV28 with TRBJ1-4; D not resolved. V shed 6 bases and J shed 7 bases, with 6 bases lying between them. The CDR3 is made up of 11 amino acids. Germline loops: CDR1 MDHEN, CDR2 SYDVKM. Written as DNA, the CDR3 is TGTGCCAGCAGCTCACTTGAAAAACTGTTTTTT. It yields the protein CASSSLEKLFF.

The V call is TRBV7-2, the J call TRBJ1-5, with 9 bases that match TRBD1. Germline lookup yields CDR1 SGHTA and CDR2 FQGNSA. After removal of 4 bases from V and 4 bases from J, the junction contained 5 bases not matched to a gene. This CDR3 spans 15 amino acids. CDR3 bases: TGTGCCAGCAGCTCACAGGGGGCAGGGAATCAGCCCCAGCATTTT. This encodes CASSSQGAGNQPQHF.